Listed below are T cell receptor beta chains from one sample, sequenced in a study of blood T cells in healthy people across ages. Using its own MiXCR run on the 5' RACE reads, TCRdb lists one record per CDR3 protein. The table lists 700,000 or so distinct CDR3 sequences, 35% to 50% of them singletons, with approximately 29% in the top ten. The specimen sequenced was blood. The receptors shown here come from a man at least 80 years old in good health. Both conserved end residues are part of each CDR3. Each record gives: J gene, V gene, clone size, D gene, CDR3 DNA, CDR3 protein. A D gene is named only where the DNA matches it firmly. Expanded clones get a size class; other rows say once, few or many, or leave the size out.

>TRBJ2-1|TRBV10-1|.|.
TGCGCCAGCAGGCCCTTTGCAGGAGGCAATGAGCAGTTCTTC
CASRPFAGGNEQFF
>TRBJ2-7|TRBV10-3|.|.
TGTGCCATCATGGCGGGTCCAACCTACGAGCAGTACTTC
CAIMAGPTYEQYF
>TRBJ2-3|TRBV3-1|few|.
TGTGCCAGCAGCCAACTGAGGGGGTCAGATACGCAGTATTTT
CASSQLRGSDTQYF
>TRBJ1-4|TRBV20-1|few|.
TGCAGTGCTAGAGCCACCAGGCCTCTTAATGAAAAACTGTTTTTT
CSARATRPLNEKLFF
>TRBJ1-2|TRBV10-3|.|.
TGTGCCATCAGTGACAGGAACTATGGCTACACCTTC
CAISDRNYGYTF
>TRBJ2-5|TRBV28|.|TRBD2
TGTGCCAGCAGTCCCGCGGGGGGGGGCGTAGAGACCCAGTACTTC
CASSPAGGGVETQYF
>TRBJ2-1|TRBV7-2|.|.
TGTGCCAGCAGCTTAGCGGGAGTAAACAATGAGCAGTTCTTC
CASSLAGVNNEQFF
>TRBJ2-1|TRBV6-2/TRBV6-3|few|.
TGTGCCAGCAGTTACGGGCAGGGGAACGAGCAGTTCTTC
CASSYGQGNEQFF
>TRBJ2-3|TRBV6-4|few|TRBD2
TGTGCCAGCAGTGACTCCGGCGGGAGGACTAGCACAGATACGCAGTATTTT
CASSDSGGRTSTDTQYF
>TRBJ2-5|TRBV7-2|.|TRBD1
TGTGCCAGCAGCTTGGGGGGACAGGGCCGACCCGGGGATACCCAGTACTTC
CASSLGGQGRPGDTQYF
>TRBJ2-7|TRBV28|many|TRBD2
TGTGCCAGCAGTCCCCTAGCGGGAGGGATGAACGAGCAGTACTTC
CASSPLAGGMNEQYF
>TRBJ2-7|TRBV10-1|.|.
TGCGCCAGCAGTGAGTCAACGAGCACCAAGGGAGTATACGAGCAGTACTTC
CASSESTSTKGVYEQYF
>TRBJ1-2|TRBV10-3|many|.
TGTGCCACCACCGCCCAGGGTGTAGGGTATGGCTACACCTTC
CATTAQGVGYGYTF
>TRBJ2-5|TRBV18|.|.
TGTGCCAGCACCGACGGGGAAGAGACCCAGTACTTC
CASTDGEETQYF
>TRBJ2-1|TRBV6-2/TRBV6-3|.|.
TGTGCCAGCAGTTCCGGTTTTGGTGTTTACAATGGGGAGTTCTTC
CASSSGFGVYNGEFF
>TRBJ2-1|TRBV7-2|many|.
TGTGCCAGCAGCTTAGAAGGGAGGTCCTACAATGAGCAGTTCTTC
CASSLEGRSYNEQFF
>TRBJ2-7|TRBV6-5|many|.
TGTGCCAGCAGTACTAGGAGCGAGCAGTACTTC
CASSTRSEQYF
>TRBJ1-6|TRBV7-6|.|.
TGTGCCAGCAGCTTCGTAGATAATTCATCCCTCCACTTT
CASSFVDNSSLHF
>TRBJ1-2|TRBV6-5|few|.
TGTGCCAGCAGTTCCCTAGGACGGAGATATGGCTACACCTTC
CASSSLGRRYGYTF
>TRBJ1-1|TRBV6-1|.|.
TGTGCCAGCAGTGAGCGGACAGTTGAAGCTTTCTTT
CASSERTVEAFF
>TRBJ2-7|TRBV9|many|TRBD2
TGTGCCAGCAGCGTAGTCGCGGGGGGGCTTAATGAGCAGTACTTC
CASSVVAGGLNEQYF
>TRBJ1-6|TRBV20-1|.|.
TGCAGTGCTAGAGGTGGCAGGGGAGAGTATTCACCCCTCCACTTT
CSARGGRGEYSPLHF
>TRBJ2-1|TRBV7-8|once|.
TGTGCCAGCAGCTTAGTTTACGGGAGTACAGCACAAGCGGCCAATGAGCAGTTCTTC
CASSLVYGSTAQAANEQFF
>TRBJ2-1|TRBV6-2/TRBV6-3|.|.
TGTGCCAGCAGTTACTCCGGGAGCGGGCCGAGCTCCTACAATGAGCAGTTCTTC
CASSYSGSGPSSYNEQFF
>TRBJ2-7|TRBV20-1|few|.
TGCAGTGCTAGAGATCGGCAGGGCAGCTACGAGCAGTACTTC
CSARDRQGSYEQYF
>TRBJ2-7|TRBV20-1|.|TRBD1
TGCAGTGCCACGGACAGGGGCACACCTTTGGACGAGCAGTACTTC
CSATDRGTPLDEQYF
>TRBJ2-1|TRBV20-1|.|TRBD2
TGCAGTGCTAGCGGTCAAACTAGCGGGAGTTCCCGGCCGTTCTTC
CSASGQTSGSSRPFF
>TRBJ2-1|TRBV5-1|.|TRBD2
TGCGCCAGCAGCTTGATCGGTCTAGCGGGATCCGCGTTGTGGTTCTTC
CASSLIGLAGSALWFF
>TRBJ2-3|TRBV9|.|TRBD2
TGTGCCAGCAGCGCCCCTGGACTAGCGGGAGGCACAGATACGCAGTATTTT
CASSAPGLAGGTDTQYF
>TRBJ1-1|TRBV20-1|few|TRBD1
TGCAGTGCTAGATCTACAGGGGGCACTGAAGCTTTCTTT
CSARSTGGTEAFF
>TRBJ1-2|TRBV18|.|.
TGTGCCAGCCCAACACCGGGGAACTATGGCTACACCTTC
CASPTPGNYGYTF